Shown below are 15 T cell receptor beta chains from a single sample sequenced in a study of cytomegalovirus exposure and HLA in healthy donors. The PCR made use of 60 Vbeta and 13 Jbeta primers. This table comes from immunoSEQ multiplex PCR, and its TCRdb copy is limited to in-frame clones, with some not included. This table has 150,000 or so clones, more than 80% appearing once. Sequencing used PBMCs. These receptors all stem from a woman younger than 30 in good health and CMV-seropositive.

V usage is TRBV19 and J usage is TRBJ2-4, with D unresolved. The CDR3 consists of 11 residues. From germline, CDR1 is LNHDA and CDR2 SQIVND (reference sequence). Trimming removed 7 bases at V and 4 bases at J, with 5 bases between. The CDR3 bases are TGTGCCAGTACTTTGAAAAACATTCAGTACTTC. Encoded protein: CASTLKNIQYF.

The V call is TRBV5-6, the J call TRBJ2-2, with D perhaps TRBD1 (6 bases). CDR3 length: 15 residues. CDR1 SGHDT and CDR2 YYEEEE come from the germline V gene. Trimming took 2 bases from V and 6 from J, leaving 14 bases between them. CDR3 in amino acids: CASSLGNRVAGELFF. In DNA form, the CDR3 reads TGTGCCAGCAGCTTAGGGAACAGGGTCGCCGGGGAGCTGTTTTTT.

The CDR3 loop is CASSYDPGGHTGELFF. DNA for the CDR3: TGTGCCAGCAGTTATGATCCAGGGGGCCACACCGGGGAGCTGTTTTTT. The gene calls are TRBV6-5 and TRBJ2-2; 8 bases align to TRBD1. The J segment lost 3 bases and the V segment lost 3 bases, leaving 6 bases of the junction unmatched. The germline CDR1 and CDR2 sequences are MNHEY and SVGAGI. This CDR3 comprises 16 residues.

The chain carries TRBV6-1 and TRBJ2-1, with TRBD1 matching 9 bases. V lost 4 bases, J lost 8 bases, and 15 bases stayed unmatched. CDR3 size: 17 residues. Germline loops: CDR1 MNHNS, CDR2 SASEGT. This chain's CDR3 is CASSATVSTGGNHEQFF. The CDR3 DNA reads TGTGCCAGCAGTGCGACTGTGTCGACAGGGGGAAACCATGAGCAGTTCTTC.

The J gene is TRBJ2-7, the V gene TRBV7-2, with TRBD2 matching over 8 bases. Germline-derived CDR1 and CDR2 are SGHTA and FQGNSA. This CDR3 comprises 14 residues. J was trimmed by 1 base and V by 5 bases; bases with no gene match: 4. The DNA for the CDR3 is TGTGCCAGCAGCCCCCGGGGGGGATCCTACGAGCAGTACTTC. This sequence encodes CASSPRGGSYEQYF. The full variable domain, its missing parts supplied by reference TRBV7-2 and TRBJ2-7, is GAGVSQSPSNKVTEKGKDVELRCDPISGHTALYWYRQSLGQGLEFLIYFQGNSAPDKSGLPSDRFSAERTGGSVSTLTIQRTQQEDSAVYLCASSPRGGSYEQYFGPGTRLTVT.

The rearrangement links TRBV6-1 to TRBJ2-2; TRBD1 agrees at 11 bases. J was trimmed by 6 bases and V by 5 bases; bases with no gene match: 5. The CDR3 spans 15 residues. Germline lookup yields CDR1 MNHNS and CDR2 SASEGT. The CDR3, as DNA: TGTGCCAGCAGTACCCGGGACAGGGGGGCCGGGGAGCTGTTTTTT. Its protein product is CASSTRDRGAGELFF.

The chain recombines TRBV2 with TRBJ2-2; D remains ambiguous. Germline V gene data show CDR1 as SNHLY and CDR2 as FYNNEI. Between the trimmed V and J ends, which lost 2 bases and 7 bases, there was a span of 8 bases. The length of the CDR3 is 13 residues. Here the CDR3 reads CASSEIPVGELFF. As DNA, the CDR3 is TGTGCCAGCAGTGAAATTCCGGTCGGGGAGCTGTTTTTT.

The chain combines TRBV6-1 with TRBJ2-3; the match to TRBD1 covers 7 bases. Germline CDR1 is MNHNS and CDR2 is SASEGT. The CDR3 loop spans 15 amino acids. V was pared by 1 base and J by 0 bases, with 1 base of the junction left unmatched. For the CDR3, the DNA is TGTGCCAGCAGTGAAGACAGGGGAAGCACAGATACGCAGTATTTT. Translating it yields CASSEDRGSTDTQYF.

The chain employs TRBV2 and TRBJ2-1, with 8 bases identical to TRBD2. CDR1 is SNHLY and CDR2 is FYNNEI in the germline V gene. CDR3 length: 16 residues. With 8 bases clipped from V and 5 bases from J, the junction kept 14 bases outside the gene matches. CDR3 sequence (DNA): TGTGCCAGCCAGAGTTTAGCGGGGCTAGCCAACAATGAGCAGTTCTTC. It encodes CASQSLAGLANNEQFF.

This sequence joins TRBV7-2 and TRBJ2-3, with 14 bases identical to TRBD2. Germline trimming cut 3 bases from V and 4 bases from J; bases unmatched to any gene: 3. The length of the CDR3 is 16 residues. Germline CDR1 is SGHTA and CDR2 is FQGNSA. The CDR3, as DNA: TGTGCCAGCAGCTTCCTGACTAGCGGGGGGGCAGATACGCAGTATTTT. Encoded protein: CASSFLTSGGADTQYF.

The chain is built from TRBV12-5 and TRBJ1-2, with TRBD1 as a possible D gene (6 bases). This CDR3 spans 15 amino acids. Deletions cut 1 base from V and 6 bases from J, with 15 bases between. CDR1 and CDR2 from the germline V gene are LGHNT and FRNRAP. The CDR3 protein is CASGLDWGGGDGYTF. CDR3 nucleotide sequence: TGTGCTAGTGGTTTGGACTGGGGAGGGGGGGATGGCTACACCTTC.

The CDR3: CASSLRDGHNEQYF. Written as DNA, the CDR3 is TGTGCCAGCAGCCTGAGAGACGGACACAACGAGCAGTACTTC. This sequence joins TRBV5-5 and TRBJ2-7; D is perhaps TRBD1 (5 bases). Germline V gene sequence: CDR1 SGHKS, CDR2 YYEKEE (reference sequence). V gave up 4 bases and J gave up 5 bases, with 16 bases separating them. The CDR3 loop spans 14 amino acids.

The J gene is TRBJ2-7, the V gene TRBV14, with D uncertain. V gave up 3 bases and J gave up 3 bases, with 6 bases separating them. The CDR3 is 12 residues long. CDR1 is SGHDN, CDR2 FVKESK, per germline. CDR3 nucleotide sequence: TGTGCCAGCAGCCAGTCCCTCTACGAGCAGTACTTC. Protein product: CASSQSLYEQYF.

This clone came up a few times. The CDR3 DNA reads TGTGCCAGCAGCTCTCGGGTTGCCGATAGAAACACCATATATTTT. Translation: CASSSRVADRNTIYF. This rearrangement joins TRBV7-8 to TRBJ1-3; D gene unclear. In germline, CDR1 is SGHVS, CDR2 FQNEAQ. Trimming left V 4 bases short and J 5 bases short, with 15 bases between. CDR3 length: 15 residues.

This chain uses TRBV14 with TRBJ1-1; 8 nucleotides line up with TRBD1. Germline lookup yields CDR1 SGHDN and CDR2 FVKESK. This CDR3 has 14 amino acids. Trimming removed 2 bases from V and 10 bases from J; junction bases left unmatched: 9. CDR3 in DNA: TGTGCCAGCAGCCAAACCTTCCTCGGACAGGGAGCTTTCTTT. This sequence encodes CASSQTFLGQGAFF. Full variable domain (remainder filled in from reference TRBV14 and TRBJ1-1): EAGVTQFPSHSVIEKGQTVTLRCDPISGHDNLYWYRRVMGKEIKFLLHFVKESKQDESGMPNNRFLAERTGGTYSTLKVQPAELEDSGVYFCASSQTFLGQGAFFGQGTRLTVV.